Given below is one TCR beta chain in context. What it recognizes is unknown. The record originates from a study of T cell responses to AZD1222 COVID-19 vaccine. Study-wide findings and caveats: Only a handful of AZD1222 recipients tested seropositive at baseline. Sampling captured repertoires only after the peak T cell response. A reported finding is that nearly half of spike-specific TCRs target unmutated variant regions.

Sequencing used immunoSEQ multiplex PCR; TCRdb keeps in-frame clones, though not all of them. The sample lists 100,000 or so clones, approximately 88% seen once, with 2% to 3% in the top ten. Germline CDR1 is LNHDA and CDR2 is SQIVND (reference sequence). The CDR3 covers 14 residues. With V trimmed by 7 bases and J by 4 bases, 6 bases remained unmatched. This sequence was found in an adult in good health. The chain carries TRBV19 and TRBJ1-4; 7 nucleotides match TRBD1. Sample: peripheral blood, taken on day 0 of AZD1222 vaccination. The DNA for the CDR3 is TGTGCCAGTACCTCGACAGGGTATAATGAAAAACTGTTTTTT. It yields the protein CASTSTGYNEKLFF. Full variable domain (remainder filled in from reference TRBV19 and TRBJ1-4): DGGITQSPKYLFRKEGQNVTLSCEQNLNHDAMYWYRQDPGQGLRLIYYSQIVNDFQKGDIAEGYSVSREKKESFPLTVTSAQKNPTAFYLCASTSTGYNEKLFFGSGTQLSVL.